This TCR beta chain was sequenced during a study of blood T cell repertoires in COVID-19. Per the germline V gene, CDR1 is SEHNR and CDR2 is FQNEAQ (reference sequence). The length of the CDR3 is 16 residues. Trimming pared 4 bases from V and 1 base from J, leaving 16 bases between. Per the study methods: Nucleated cell counts were estimated from reference gene primer amplification. Generated by immunoSEQ multiplex PCR, the TCRdb table keeps only in-frame clones and is missing some. From that table come the V and J calls and clone size; the DNA was used to work out D and trimming. The table records over 200,000 clones, around 80% of them present only once.

The sequenced material came from peripheral blood. The chain combines TRBV7-9 with TRBJ1-2, with a weak D call TRBD1 (6 bases). This receptor was taken from a human donor in a cohort sampled during active COVID-19. Here the CDR3 reads CASSYLPGHLNYGYTF. As DNA, the CDR3 is TGTGCCAGCAGCTATCTACCGGGACATCTTAACTATGGCTACACCTTC.